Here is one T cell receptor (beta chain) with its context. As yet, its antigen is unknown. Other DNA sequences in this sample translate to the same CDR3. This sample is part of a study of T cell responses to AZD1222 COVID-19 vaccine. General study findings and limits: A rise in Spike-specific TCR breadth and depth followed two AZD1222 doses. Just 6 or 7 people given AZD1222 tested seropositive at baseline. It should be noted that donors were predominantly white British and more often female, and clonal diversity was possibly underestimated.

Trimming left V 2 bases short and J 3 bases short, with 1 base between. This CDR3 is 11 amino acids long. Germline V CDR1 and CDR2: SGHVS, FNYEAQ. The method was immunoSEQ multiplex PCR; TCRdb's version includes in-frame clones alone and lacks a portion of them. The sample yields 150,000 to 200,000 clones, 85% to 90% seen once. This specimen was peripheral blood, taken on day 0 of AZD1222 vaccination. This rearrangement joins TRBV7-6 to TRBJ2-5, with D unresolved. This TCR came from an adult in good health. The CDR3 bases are TGTGCCAGCAGCTTAAAAGAGACCCAGTACTTC. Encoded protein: CASSLKETQYF.